The T cell receptor (beta chain) described here comes from a study of T-cell memory formation after mild COVID-19. Notes on the study in general: CD4/CD8 balance held among clones contracting day 15 to 85, and later expanders leaned CD4+. Of the contracting clones, CD4+ ones lay mainly in CM and EM, and CD8+ ones in EMRA.

Using its own MiXCR run on the 5' RACE reads, TCRdb lists one record per CDR3 protein. The data hold around 200,000 distinct CDR3 sequences, with around 25% observed a single time. The CDR3 consists of 14 residues. V lost 3 bases, J lost 5 bases, and 13 bases lay in between. The germline gives CDR1 SGHRS, CDR2 YFSETQ. In its sample, this clonotype was seen a few times. Its target is unknown. The rearrangement joins TRBV5-1 to TRBJ2-3; D is unresolved. This TCR derives from an adult woman who had mild COVID-19 (a few samples of this study predate the infection). Cell type and time point are not known. Sequenced input: PBMCs or a T cell subset sorted from them (not recorded which). The CDR3 loop is CASSSSDNRDTQYF. In DNA, the CDR3 is TGCGCCAGCAGCTCCTCGGATAATAGAGATACGCAGTATTTT.